This TCR beta chain emerged from a study of early T cells in non-severe SARS-CoV-2 infection. Per germline, CDR1 WSHSY and CDR2 SAAADI. This CDR3 is built from 17 residues. The junction had 7 bases not matched to a gene; V was cut back by 4 bases and J by 1 base. Each CDR3 protein is one row after TCRdb ran MiXCR on the 5' RACE reads. The sample holds tens of thousands of distinct CDR3 sequences, about 14% seen once. The chain combines TRBV10-2 with TRBJ2-6; TRBD1 agrees at 7 bases. Sequencing input: whole blood. The TCR comes from an adult who was a healthcare worker with PCR-confirmed SARS-CoV-2 infection or an uninfected control (not recorded which). CDR3 region: CASSVGGAGSGANVLTF. Here the CDR3 DNA reads TGCGCCAGCAGTGTAGGGGGCGCTGGGTCTGGGGCCAACGTCCTGACTTTC.